This T cell receptor beta chain comes out of a study of T cell responses to AZD1222 COVID-19 vaccine. In the study overall: Second-dose intervals of approximately 4 or approximately 12 weeks were pooled.

In regard to this clone: Antigen: not known.

Some clones are missing from TCRdb's copy, which holds only in-frame ones; the method was immunoSEQ multiplex PCR. Among 180,000 or so clones listed, 94% were seen once. V lost 2 bases to trimming and J lost 0 bases, with 14 bases between them. Germline CDR1 and CDR2: SGHTA and FQGNSA. This CDR3 spans 17 amino acids. Whole-study results and caveats: There were vaccine-associated CD4 TCRs across spike, dominant at 160-218 and 743-854.

The chain carries TRBV7-2 and TRBJ1-3, with D unresolved. This sample comprised peripheral blood, obtained on day 0 of AZD1222 vaccination. This clonotype was obtained from an adult in good health. The CDR3 here is CASSLSKQSFSGNTIYF. CDR3 in DNA: TGTGCCAGCAGCTTATCGAAGCAGTCTTTCTCTGGAAACACCATATATTTT. The variable domain in full, completed from reference TRBV7-2 and TRBJ1-3, reads GAGVSQSPSNKVTEKGKDVELRCDPISGHTALYWYRQSLGQGLEFLIYFQGNSAPDKSGLPSDRFSAERTGGSVSTLTIQRTQQEDSAVYLCASSLSKQSFSGNTIYFGEGSWLTVV.